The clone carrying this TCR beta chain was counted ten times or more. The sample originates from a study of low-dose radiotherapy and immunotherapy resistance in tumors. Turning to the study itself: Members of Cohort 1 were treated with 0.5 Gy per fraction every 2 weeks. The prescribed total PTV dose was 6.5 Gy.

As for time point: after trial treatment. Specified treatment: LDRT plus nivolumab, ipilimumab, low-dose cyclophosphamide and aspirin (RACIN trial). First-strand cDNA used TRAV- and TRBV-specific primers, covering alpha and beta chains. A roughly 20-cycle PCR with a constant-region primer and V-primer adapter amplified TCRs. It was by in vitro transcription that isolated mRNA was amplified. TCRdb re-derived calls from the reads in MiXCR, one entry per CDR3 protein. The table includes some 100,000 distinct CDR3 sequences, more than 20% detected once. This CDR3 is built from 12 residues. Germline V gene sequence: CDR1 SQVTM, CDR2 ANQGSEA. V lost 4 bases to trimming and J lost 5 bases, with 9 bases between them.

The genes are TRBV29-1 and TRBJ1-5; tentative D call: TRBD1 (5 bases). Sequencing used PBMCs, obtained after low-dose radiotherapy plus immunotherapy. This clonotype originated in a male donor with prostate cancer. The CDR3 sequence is CSVAGSDQPQHF. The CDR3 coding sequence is TGCAGCGTTGCAGGGTCGGATCAGCCCCAGCATTTT.